The rows below give T cell receptor beta chains drawn from one sample of a study of radiation and T cells in renal cell carcinoma. Repertoires were generated with immunoSEQ multiplex PCR, while TCRdb's copy carries only in-frame clones and drops some. This table holds some 130,000 clones, approximately 80% found once. The sequences come from blood, collected from a patient whose treatment included radiotherapy and nephrectomy. The receptors come from a woman aged 60-75 years with renal cell carcinoma. Both conserved end residues are part of each CDR3. The order of the fields is V gene, clone size, D gene, J gene, CDR3 DNA, CDR3 protein. D genes are given only for firm matches. For some rows the clone size is stated as once, few or many, or as a class when expanded; others skip it.

>TRBV9|.|.|TRBJ1-2
TGTGCCAGCAGCGTAGGGGTGGGACACTCCGAGGCGAACTATGGCTACACCTTC
CASSVGVGHSEANYGYTF
>TRBV12-5|.|TRBD2|TRBJ2-2
TGTGCTAGTGGTTTGGGGACAGGGAATAGCGGGAGGGCAGTGGAGCTGTTTTTT
CASGLGTGNSGRAVELFF
>TRBV7-9|.|TRBD1|TRBJ1-1
TGTGCCAGCAGCCCTATGACAGGGGTGGCCACTGAAGCTTTCTTT
CASSPMTGVATEAFF
>TRBV5-6|.|.|TRBJ1-2
TGTGCCAGCAGCTTAGGGGTGACTGCGCGCACCTTC
CASSLGVTARTF
>TRBV15|.|.|TRBJ1-2
TGTGCCACCAGCAGAGAGCGGGGGGCGGGCTATGGCTACACCTTC
CATSRERGAGYGYTF
>TRBV27|once|.|TRBJ2-7
TGTGCCAGCAGTTTAGGAGGGAACGAGCAGTACTTC
CASSLGGNEQYF
>TRBV6-1|.|.|TRBJ1-2
TGTGCCAGCAGTGAAGAGGGGACGGGATTGTATGGCTACACCTTC
CASSEEGTGLYGYTF
>TRBV25-1|.|.|TRBJ2-1
TGTGCCAGCAGTCCCCGTGAGGGGTACAATGAGCAGTTCTTC
CASSPREGYNEQFF
>TRBV6-5|.|.|TRBJ1-1
TGTGCCAGCAGTTACGGGGGGGGGACTGAAGCTTTCTTT
CASSYGGGTEAFF
>TRBV28|.|TRBD1|TRBJ1-6
TGTGCCAGCAGCCCACCCTCCGGGACAGGGGGTGGAAGCTCCTATAATTCACCCCTCCACTTT
CASSPPSGTGGGSSYNSPLHF
>TRBV7-3|.|.|TRBJ1-4
TGTGCCAGCAGCCTCGGGACCTGGCGAAACGATGAAAAACTGTTTTTT
CASSLGTWRNDEKLFF
>TRBV6-6|.|.|TRBJ1-2
TGTGCCAGCAGTATTACCGGGACAAGCTATGGCTACACCTTC
CASSITGTSYGYTF
>TRBV19|.|TRBD2|TRBJ2-3
TGTGCCAGTAGTATAGCAGCGGGACCCACAGATACGCAGTATTTT
CASSIAAGPTDTQYF
>TRBV30|.|.|TRBJ1-1
TGTGCCGGTAGGCGAGTCGAAGGGTCGAACACTGAAGCTTTCTTT
CAGRRVEGSNTEAFF
>TRBV7-8|.|.|TRBJ2-7
TGTGCCAGCAGCTTCTTCCATAACGAGCAGTACTTC
CASSFFHNEQYF
>TRBV18|.|.|TRBJ1-1
TGTGCCAGCTCATATCAGGCTGCGCTGGGGAGGACTGAAGCTTTCTTT
CASSYQAALGRTEAFF
>TRBV11-2|.|.|TRBJ2-2
TGTGCCAGCAGCTCCACGGTTACCGGGGAGCTGTTTTTT
CASSSTVTGELFF
>TRBV12-2|.|.|TRBJ1-1
TGTGCAAGTCGCTCACCCCCGGGCGGGGCTGACACTGAAGCTTTCTTT
CASRSPPGGADTEAFF
>TRBV7-2|.|.|TRBJ1-2
TGTGCCAGCAGCTTAGAACTGATGGCAGGCCTCTATGGCTACACCTTC
CASSLELMAGLYGYTF
>TRBV6-5|.|.|TRBJ1-1
TGTGCCAGCAGTTACCTCAGCGCGACTTTGGGCACTGAAGCTTTCTTT
CASSYLSATLGTEAFF
>TRBV7-8|.|.|TRBJ2-3
TGTGCCAGCAGCTTAGGGGGCACAGATACGCAGTATTTT
CASSLGGTDTQYF
>TRBV28|.|.|TRBJ1-5
TGTGCCAGCAGCCTGGGACATCGGTTCAATCAGCCCCAGCATTTT
CASSLGHRFNQPQHF
>TRBV7-6|.|TRBD1|TRBJ1-1
TGTGCCAGCAGCTCTCGGACAGGGGCGAACACTGAAGCTTTCTTT
CASSSRTGANTEAFF
>TRBV5-8|.|.|TRBJ2-7
TGTGCCAGCAGCTTGGTGGGAGTCCCCCACGAGCAGTACTTC
CASSLVGVPHEQYF
>TRBV19|few|.|TRBJ1-5
TGTGCCAGTAGTAGGGCGGTGAATCAGCCCCAGCATTTT
CASSRAVNQPQHF
>TRBV7-9|.|TRBD1|TRBJ2-3
TGTGCCAGCAGCTTAGCTCCGACAGGGGGCCCAGATACGCAGTATTTT
CASSLAPTGGPDTQYF
>TRBV28|.|.|TRBJ1-3
TGTGCCAGCAGTATCCCGGGGAGTTCTGGAAACACCATATATTTT
CASSIPGSSGNTIYF
>TRBV5-1|.|.|TRBJ1-1
TGCGCCAGCAGCTTGCGGGGAGGGACTGAAGCTTTCTTT
CASSLRGGTEAFF
>TRBV7-9|.|.|TRBJ1-5
TGTGCCAGCAGCCTCACCCCAGATCAGCCCCAGCATTTT
CASSLTPDQPQHF
>TRBV6-5|.|TRBD1|TRBJ2-7
TGTGCCAGCAAGGTCGCAGGGGGCTACGAGCAGTACTTC
CASKVAGGYEQYF
>TRBV28|.|TRBD1|TRBJ2-3
TGTGCCAGCAGCCTCAGGGGGACGCAGTATTTT
CASSLRGTQYF
>TRBV15|.|.|TRBJ2-6
TGTGCCACCAGCAGAGATCTCTCTGGGGCCAACGTCCTGACTTTC
CATSRDLSGANVLTF
>TRBV11-1|few|.|TRBJ1-1
TGTGCCAGCAGCCCCGGACGGCTGAACACTGAAGCTTTCTTT
CASSPGRLNTEAFF
>TRBV6-5|few|.|TRBJ2-5
TGTGCCAGCAGTTACTCTCCCAGTTCCCCCGAGACCCAGTACTTC
CASSYSPSSPETQYF
>TRBV28|.|.|TRBJ1-2
TGTGCCAGCAGCCCTGGGTCGAACTATGGCTACACCTTC
CASSPGSNYGYTF
>TRBV29-1|.|.|TRBJ1-2
TGCAGCGTTGTGGCTATGGGCAAAGGCTATGGCTACACCTTC
CSVVAMGKGYGYTF